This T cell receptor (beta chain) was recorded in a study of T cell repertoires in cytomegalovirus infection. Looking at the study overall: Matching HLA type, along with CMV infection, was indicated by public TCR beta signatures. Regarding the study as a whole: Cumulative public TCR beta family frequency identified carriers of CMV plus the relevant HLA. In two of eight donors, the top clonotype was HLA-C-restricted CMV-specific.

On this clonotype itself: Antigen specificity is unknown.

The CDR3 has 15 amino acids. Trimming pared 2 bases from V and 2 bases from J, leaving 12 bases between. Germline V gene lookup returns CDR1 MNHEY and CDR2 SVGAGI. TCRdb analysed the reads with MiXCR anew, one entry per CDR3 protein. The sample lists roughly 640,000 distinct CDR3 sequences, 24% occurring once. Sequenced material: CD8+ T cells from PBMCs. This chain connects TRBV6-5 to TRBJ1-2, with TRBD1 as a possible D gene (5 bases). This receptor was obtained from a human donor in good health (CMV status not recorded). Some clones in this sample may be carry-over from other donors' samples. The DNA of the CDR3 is TGTGCCAGCAGTTACGCGAGGGGCCGAAACTATGGCTACACCTTC. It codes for CASSYARGRNYGYTF.